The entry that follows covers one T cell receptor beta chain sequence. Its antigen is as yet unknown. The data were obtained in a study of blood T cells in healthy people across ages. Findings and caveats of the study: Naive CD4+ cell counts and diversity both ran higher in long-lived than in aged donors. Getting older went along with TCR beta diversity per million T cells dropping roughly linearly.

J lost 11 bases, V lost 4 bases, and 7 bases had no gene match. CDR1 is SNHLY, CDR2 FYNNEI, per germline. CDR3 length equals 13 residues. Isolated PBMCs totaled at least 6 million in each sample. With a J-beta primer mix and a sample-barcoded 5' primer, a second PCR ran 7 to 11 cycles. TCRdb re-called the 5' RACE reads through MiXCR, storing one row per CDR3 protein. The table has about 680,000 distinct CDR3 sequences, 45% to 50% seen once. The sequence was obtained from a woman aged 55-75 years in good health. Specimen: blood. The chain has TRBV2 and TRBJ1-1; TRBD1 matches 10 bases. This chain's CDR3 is CASSGQGASLAFF. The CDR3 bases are TGTGCCAGCAGTGGACAGGGGGCCTCGCTGGCTTTCTTT.